The rows below give T cell receptor beta chains drawn from one sample of a study of blood T cells in healthy people across ages. TCRdb itself ran the 5' RACE reads through MiXCR, one entry per CDR3 protein. Of roughly 1 million distinct CDR3 sequences in the sample, roughly a quarter were seen once. The sample was also reused in another study, on T cells of mothers and their children.

Material for sequencing was blood. These receptors came from a girl aged 2-10 years in good health. Both conserved end residues are part of each CDR3. D genes are given only for firm matches. Clone sizes are given selectively: once, few, many, or a class where the clone is expanded.

-	TRBV9	few	TRBJ1-1	TGTGCCAGCAGCGAGACAGGCCATTTCACTGAAGCTTTCTTT	CASSETGHFTEAFF
-	TRBV7-9	few	TRBJ2-5	TGTGCCAGCAGCTCGCTGACATGGGGTGAGGAGACCCAGTACTTC	CASSSLTWGEETQYF
TRBD1	TRBV6-1	-	TRBJ2-5	TGTACCAGCAGTAGGCCGGGACAGGGGCGTTCGGAGACCCAGTACTTC	CTSSRPGQGRSETQYF
-	TRBV6-5	-	TRBJ1-1	TGTGCCAGCAGTCAATACGCGGGACTGGACGCTTTCTTT	CASSQYAGLDAFF
TRBD1	TRBV5-5	once	TRBJ1-4	TGTGCCAGCAGCGGACAGGGTTATGAAAAACTGTTTTTT	CASSGQGYEKLFF
-	TRBV6-5	-	TRBJ2-3	TGTGCCAGCAGTTACTCGACGCTTAAGACGGATACGCAGTATTTT	CASSYSTLKTDTQYF
-	TRBV6-6	few	TRBJ2-5	TGTGCCAGCAGTTATAGAACCGAAGAGGCCCAGTACTTC	CASSYRTEEAQYF
-	TRBV9	-	TRBJ2-1	TGTGCCAGCAGCGTAGGGCTAGTAGTAGCGGATGAGCAGTTCTTC	CASSVGLVVADEQFF
-	TRBV7-2	many	TRBJ2-7	TGTGCCAGCAGCCAGGTCCTTGCCTCCTACGAGCAGTACTTC	CASSQVLASYEQYF
TRBD1	TRBV24-1	few	TRBJ1-1	TGTGCCCCAGGCGGGACAGAGGTTATGAACACTGAAGCTTTCTTT	CAPGGTEVMNTEAFF
-	TRBV4-2	few	TRBJ2-7	TGTGCCAGCAGCCCAGTTCTCGGGGAGCAGTACTTC	CASSPVLGEQYF
TRBD1	TRBV20-1	-	TRBJ2-7	TGCAGTGCCCGAAGAAATGGGGGGACAGGGGGGTACGAGCAGTACTTC	CSARRNGGTGGYEQYF
TRBD2	TRBV28	medium-sized	TRBJ2-7	TGTGCCAGCAGTTTACTAGCGGGAGATCCTTTCGAGCAGTACTTC	CASSLLAGDPFEQYF
TRBD1	TRBV6-5	few	TRBJ2-1	TGTGCCAGCAGTTACTCGGACAGGGCTTACAATGAGCAGTTCTTC	CASSYSDRAYNEQFF
-	TRBV28	-	TRBJ1-2	TGTGCCAGCAGCCGCCAGGGAGGGGCGAGGCACTATGGCTACACCTTC	CASSRQGGARHYGYTF
-	TRBV29-1	-	TRBJ2-1	TGCAGCGTTTGGGGCCTAGGGGATGAGCAGTTCTTC	CSVWGLGDEQFF
-	TRBV11-2	few	TRBJ2-5	TGTGCCAGCAGCTTAGCAAACCCAGCCTACCAAGAGACCCAGTACTTC	CASSLANPAYQETQYF
TRBD1	TRBV7-8	few	TRBJ1-3	TGTGCCAGCAGCTTAGACGACAGGGGCTCTGGAAACACCATATATTTT	CASSLDDRGSGNTIYF
-	TRBV20-1	-	TRBJ2-1	TGCAGTGCTAGACTCCTTTACGAGCAGTTCTTC	CSARLLYEQFF
-	TRBV6-5	-	TRBJ1-1	TGTGCCAGCAGCTCCTCCAGGGAAGCTTTCTTT	CASSSSREAFF
-	TRBV18	few	TRBJ2-5	TGTGCCAGCTCACCGATTAGGGGATCGGAAGAGACCCAGTACTTC	CASSPIRGSEETQYF
-	TRBV20-1	-	TRBJ2-5	TGCAGTGCTCGACGAAGGGTCGGTGAGACCCAGTACTTC	CSARRRVGETQYF
TRBD1	TRBV10-3	few	TRBJ2-7	TGTGCCACCCTGTGGGACAGGGACGGCGAGCAGTACTTC	CATLWDRDGEQYF
-	TRBV7-2	-	TRBJ2-4	TGTGCCAGCAGCACCCGAGAGGGGTACATTCAGTACTTC	CASSTREGYIQYF
-	TRBV11-2	few	TRBJ2-1	TGTGCCAGCAGGCTCACCGTCGGGCAGAGCAATGAGCAGTTCTTC	CASRLTVGQSNEQFF